A single sample gave rise to the 14 T cell receptor beta chains below, sequenced in a study of T cell repertoires in cytomegalovirus infection. TCRdb re-analysed the reads in MiXCR, keeping a single row per CDR3 protein. The data show approximately 110,000 distinct CDR3 sequences, roughly 39% seen once. These TCRs are of unknown antigen specificity. Sequencing used CD8+ T cells from cultured PBMCs, obtained from culture after CMV antigen stimulation. These receptors originate from a human donor in good health (CMV status not recorded). Some clones in this sample may be carry-over from other donors' samples.

The V and J genes are TRBV7-6 and TRBJ2-1, with 15 bases identical to TRBD2. The CDR3 consists of 17 residues. The J segment lost 9 bases and the V segment lost 5 bases, leaving 11 bases of the junction unmatched. Germline V gene lookup returns CDR1 SGHVS and CDR2 FNYEAQ. DNA of the CDR3: TGTGCCAGCAGCCCAGCGGGGGGACTAGCGGGGGGATTTGAGCAGTTCTTC. Amino acids: CASSPAGGLAGGFEQFF.

V gene TRBV2 combines with J gene TRBJ2-7; D is possibly TRBD1 or TRBD2 (5 bases each). CDR1 SNHLY and CDR2 FYNNEI come from the germline V gene. Trimming pared 4 bases from V and 0 bases from J, leaving 16 bases between. The length of the CDR3 is 16 residues. This chain's CDR3 is CASSGLRDDSSYEQYF. The CDR3 bases are TGTGCCAGCAGTGGTCTCCGGGACGATAGCTCCTACGAGCAGTACTTC. The entire variable domain, with the rest obtained from reference TRBV2 and TRBJ2-7, is as follows: EPEVTQTPSHQVTQMGQEVILRCVPISNHLYFYWYRQILGQKVEFLVSFYNNEISEKSEIFDDQFSVERPDGSNFTLKIRSTKLEDSAMYFCASSGLRDDSSYEQYFGPGTRLTVT.

In this sample, this clonotype turned up a few times. The chain's CDR3 is CASSLPGLSSYNEQFF. The DNA for the CDR3 is TGTGCCAGCAGTCTCCCGGGACTGAGCTCCTACAATGAGCAGTTCTTC. The chain combines TRBV28 with TRBJ2-1; D is possibly TRBD2 (6 bases). The CDR3 is 16 residues long. Germline V CDR1 and CDR2: MDHEN, SYDVKM. V was cut by 5 bases and J by 0 bases, with 14 bases left in between. Filled out from reference TRBV28 and TRBJ2-1, the complete variable domain reads DVKVTQSSRYLVKRTGEKVFLECVQDMDHENMFWYRQDPGLGLRLIYFSYDVKMKEKGDIPEGYSVSREKKERFSLILESASTNQTSMYLCASSLPGLSSYNEQFFGPGTRLTVL.

The chain combines TRBV2 with TRBJ2-7, with TRBD1 matching over 7 bases. CDR1 and CDR2 (germline): SNHLY, FYNNEI. Trimming took 3 bases from V and 3 from J; bases not matched to a gene: 8. The CDR3 runs 15 residues. The CDR3 reads CASSEAGTANYEQYF. The CDR3 DNA reads as TGTGCCAGCAGTGAGGCCGGGACAGCGAACTACGAGCAGTACTTC.

The chain uses TRBV7-6 and TRBJ2-7; 15 bases are a match to TRBD2. The CDR3 runs 18 residues. Germline CDR1 is SGHVS and CDR2 is FNYEAQ. V lost 5 bases and J lost 0; bases outside the gene matches: 8. CDR3: CASSPGLAGGLSSYEQYF. CDR3 sequence (DNA): TGTGCCAGCAGCCCGGGACTAGCGGGGGGTCTCAGCTCCTACGAGCAGTACTTC.

This clonotype was seen a handful of times. The chain links TRBV9 to TRBJ1-5; D remains unclear. This CDR3 has 15 amino acids. V was trimmed by 0 bases and J by 3 bases, leaving 10 bases between them. Germline lookup yields CDR1 SGDLS and CDR2 YYNGEE. The CDR3 DNA reads as TGTGCCAGCAGCGTAGCCGGGTTTGCCAATCAGCCCCAGCATTTT. Translated, it gives CASSVAGFANQPQHF.

V and J are TRBV6-6 and TRBJ1-2; unclear D gene. CDR3 length: 12 residues. The V end lost 4 bases, the J end lost 8 bases, and 11 bases lay between the germline ends. The germline V gene encodes CDR1 MNHNY and CDR2 SVGAGI (reference sequence). The CDR3 region is CASSSDHRGYTF. In DNA form, the CDR3 reads TGTGCCAGCAGTTCGGACCATCGGGGCTACACCTTC.

This clonotype was seen only a few times. V gene TRBV3-1 combines with J gene TRBJ2-2; D possibly matches TRBD1 or TRBD2 (5 bases each). CDR1 and CDR2 (germline): LGHDT, YNNKEL (reference sequence). The CDR3 is 18 residues long. Trimming removed 4 bases at V and 0 bases at J, with 18 bases between. Here the CDR3 DNA reads TGTGCCAGCAGCCGAACTGGGGACCGGGAATCGAACACCGGGGAGCTGTTTTTT. Translation: CASSRTGDRESNTGELFF.

The J gene is TRBJ1-5, the V gene TRBV29-1; 7 nucleotides line up with TRBD1. Germline assignment: CDR1 SQVTM and CDR2 ANQGSEA. J was trimmed by 0 bases and V by 7 bases; bases with no gene match: 6. The CDR3 length is 14 residues. CDR3 region: CSARDSYSNQPQHF. CDR3 nucleotide sequence: TGCAGCGCCCGGGACAGCTATAGCAATCAGCCCCAGCATTTT.

The chain carries TRBV6-8 and TRBJ2-7; D gene uncertain. Per germline, CDR1 MNHGY and CDR2 SAAAGT. Between the trimmed V and J ends, which lost 4 bases and 3 bases, there was a span of 7 bases. This CDR3 spans 12 amino acids. The CDR3 sequence: CASSSENYEQYF. The CDR3 DNA sequence: TGTGCCAGCAGTTCAGAAAACTACGAGCAGTACTTC.

This chain uses TRBV11-2 with TRBJ2-1, with TRBD2 matching over 11 bases. This CDR3 spans 15 amino acids. From germline, CDR1 is SGHAT and CDR2 FQNNGV. The trim removed 2 bases at V and 5 bases at J, leaving 2 bases unmatched. The CDR3 is CASSLYSGGDNEQFF. In DNA, the CDR3 is TGTGCCAGCAGCTTATATAGCGGGGGGGACAATGAGCAGTTCTTC.

The chain has TRBV4-1 and TRBJ2-1, with TRBD2 as a possible D gene (6 bases). The germline gives CDR1 MGHRA, CDR2 YSYEKL. V lost 1 base and J 5 bases, leaving 18 bases between the germline ends. The CDR3 loop spans 17 amino acids. The chain's CDR3 is CASSQGSDYQKNNEQFF. In DNA form, the CDR3 reads TGCGCCAGCAGCCAAGGATCGGACTATCAGAAAAACAATGAGCAGTTCTTC.

This clonotype was recorded many times. The chain employs TRBV2 and TRBJ2-6, with D uncertain. Germline CDR1 SNHLY, CDR2 FYNNEI. V lost 2 bases and J lost 3, with 8 bases in between. This CDR3 region has 15 residues. The CDR3 spells CASSETPGGANVLTF. CDR3 DNA: TGTGCCAGCAGTGAAACCCCGGGTGGGGCCAACGTCCTGACTTTC.

The CDR3: CASGLYPGGETQYF. The CDR3 nucleotides read TGTGCTAGTGGTTTGTATCCGGGAGGAGAGACCCAGTACTTC. The V gene is TRBV12-5, the J gene TRBJ2-5; 7 bases are shared with TRBD2. After removal of 2 bases from V and 4 bases from J, the junction contained 4 bases not matched to a gene. The germline V gene has CDR1 LGHNT and CDR2 FRNRAP. The CDR3 has 14 amino acids.